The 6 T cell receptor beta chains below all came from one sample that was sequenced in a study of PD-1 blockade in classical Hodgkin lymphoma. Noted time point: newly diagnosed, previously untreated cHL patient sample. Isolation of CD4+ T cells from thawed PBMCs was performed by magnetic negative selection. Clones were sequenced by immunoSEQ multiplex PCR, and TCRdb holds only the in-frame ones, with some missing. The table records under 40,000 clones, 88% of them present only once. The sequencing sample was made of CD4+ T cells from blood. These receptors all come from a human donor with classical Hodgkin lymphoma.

The CDR3 is CASTNRAQYV. CDR3 coding DNA: TGTGCCAGCACCAACAGGGCGCAGTACGTC. The rearrangement uses TRBV27 and TRBJ2-7, with D maybe TRBD1 (6 bases). Trimming left V 7 bases short and J 9 bases short, with 10 bases between. CDR3 length: 10 amino acids. The germline CDR1 and CDR2 sequences are MNHEY and SMNVEV (reference sequence).

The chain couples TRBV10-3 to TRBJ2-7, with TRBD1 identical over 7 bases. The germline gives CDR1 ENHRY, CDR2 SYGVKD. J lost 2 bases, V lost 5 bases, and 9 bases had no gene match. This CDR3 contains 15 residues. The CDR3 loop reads CAISTGVGGTYEQYF. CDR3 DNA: TGTGCCATCAGTACAGGGGTAGGTGGGACCTACGAGCAGTACTTC.

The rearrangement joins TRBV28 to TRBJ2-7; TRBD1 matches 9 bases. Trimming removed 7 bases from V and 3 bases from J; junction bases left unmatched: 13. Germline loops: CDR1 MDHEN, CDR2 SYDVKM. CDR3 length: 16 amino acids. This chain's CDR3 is CASTSLWGQGDYEQYF. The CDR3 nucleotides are TGTGCCAGCACCTCGCTGTGGGGACAGGGTGACTACGAGCAGTACTTC.

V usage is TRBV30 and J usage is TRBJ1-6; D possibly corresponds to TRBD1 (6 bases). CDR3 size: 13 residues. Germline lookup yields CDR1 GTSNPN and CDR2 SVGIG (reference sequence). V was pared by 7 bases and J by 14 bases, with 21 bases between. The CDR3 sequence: CASTRASGGSLHF. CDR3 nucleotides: TGTGCCTCAACACGCGCCAGCGGGGGCTCCCTCCACTTT.

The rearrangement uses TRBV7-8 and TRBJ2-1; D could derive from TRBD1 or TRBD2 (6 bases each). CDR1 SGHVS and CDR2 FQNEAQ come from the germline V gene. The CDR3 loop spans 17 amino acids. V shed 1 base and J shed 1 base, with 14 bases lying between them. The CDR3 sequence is CASSLGGASTSYNEQFF. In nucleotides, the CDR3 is TGTGCCAGCAGCTTAGGGGGGGCGTCCACATCCTACAATGAGCAGTTCTTC.

CDR3: CASTQRSNTGELFF. In DNA, the CDR3 is TGCGCCAGCACCCAACGGAGCAACACCGGGGAGCTGTTTTTT. The chain is built from TRBV5-1 and TRBJ2-2; D is uncertain. V was cut by 6 bases and J by 2 bases, with 11 bases left in between. Per germline, CDR1 SGHRS and CDR2 YFSETQ. This CDR3 has 14 amino acids.